This is a list of T cell receptor beta chains from one sample in a study of technical replicates of blood from a handful of donors. Method: immunoSEQ multiplex PCR; TCRdb's copy keeps in-frame clones and lacks some. Of about 89,000 clones listed, 85% to 95% were seen once; the top ten hold 0.2% to 0.25%. The sequenced material came from T cells isolated from PBMCs. The receptors originated from a human donor in good health. CDR3s include the opening cysteine and the closing phenylalanine or tryptophan. The D gene is left open where the match is weak. The size field is filled for only some rows; it gives once, few, many or a size class.

14,TRBD2,TRBV27,.,TRBJ2-2,TGTGCCAGCAGTTTCCTAGCGGGAGCCGGGGAGCTGTTTTTT,CASSFLAGAGELFF
15,TRBD2,TRBV7-2,.,TRBJ2-1,TGTGCCAGCAGCTTAGATGCGGGAGCCTACAATGAGCAGTTCTTC,CASSLDAGAYNEQFF
17,TRBD2,TRBV11-3,.,TRBJ2-3,TGTGCCAGCAGCTTAGGTGGACTAGCGGGGACCACAGATACGCAGTATTTT,CASSLGGLAGTTDTQYF
11,.,TRBV6-5,.,TRBJ2-5,TGTGCCAGTGAATCAGGAGAGACCCAGTACTTC,CASESGETQYF
14,.,TRBV2,.,TRBJ2-3,TGTGCCAGCAGTGTCAGGGCCAAGACAGATACGCAGTATTTT,CASSVRAKTDTQYF
14,TRBD1,TRBV5-6,.,TRBJ1-1,TGTGCCAGTAGCTTGGGACAGGGAGGCACTGAAGCTTTCTTT,CASSLGQGGTEAFF
21,TRBD1,TRBV28,once,TRBJ2-6,TGTGCCAGTAGCGTTGGGGCCTTGAGGGGGCAGGGTGGCACTGGGGCCAACGTCCTGACTTTC,CASSVGALRGQGGTGANVLTF
14,TRBD2,TRBV9,.,TRBJ2-1,TGTGCCAGCAGCGTAGACGGACTAGAGGATGAGCAGTTCTTC,CASSVDGLEDEQFF
14,TRBD1,TRBV29-1,.,TRBJ2-3,TGCAGCGTTGTGGGACAGGGAGGGGCGGATACGCAGTATTTT,CSVVGQGGADTQYF
17,.,TRBV7-8,.,TRBJ2-1,TGTGCCAGCAGCTCCTTACTCGGGGGAGCTGATTCGGATGAGCAGTTCTTC,CASSSLLGGADSDEQFF
16,TRBD2,TRBV27,.,TRBJ2-7,TGTGCCAGCAGTCCATCACCCAGCGGGAAGGAGTACGAGCAGTACTTC,CASSPSPSGKEYEQYF
15,TRBD1,TRBV18,.,TRBJ1-1,TGTGCCAGCTCACCAATGGACAGGGTGAACACTGAAGCTTTCTTT,CASSPMDRVNTEAFF
17,TRBD1,TRBV14,.,TRBJ2-3,TGTGCCAGCAGCCCCGGGGACAGGCCTACTTTCACAGATACGCAGTATTTT,CASSPGDRPTFTDTQYF
15,TRBD2,TRBV7-2,.,TRBJ2-5,TGTGCCAGCAGCTTATGGGCTAGCGGTGAAGAGACCCAGTACTTC,CASSLWASGEETQYF
13,.,TRBV5-4,once,TRBJ1-4,TGTGCCAGCAGGCCGGGACTTTCTGAAAAACTGTTTTTT,CASRPGLSEKLFF
14,.,TRBV19,.,TRBJ2-7,TGTGCCAGTAGTATAGACAGGGCCACCTACGAGCAGTACTTC,CASSIDRATYEQYF
19,TRBD1,TRBV14,.,TRBJ2-3,TGTGCCAGCAGCCAAGGTCTCCGGGACAGGGGGTGGGACACAGATACGCAGTATTTT,CASSQGLRDRGWDTDTQYF
16,TRBD2,TRBV5-1,once,TRBJ2-1,TGCGCCAGCGCTATAGCGGGGGGAATTACTACCAATGAGCAGTTCTTC,CASAIAGGITTNEQFF
13,.,TRBV7-9,.,TRBJ1-1,TGTGCCAGCAGCCCCATCGGGACTATCGAAGCTTTCTTT,CASSPIGTIEAFF